A single sample gave rise to the 26 T cell receptor beta chains below, sequenced in a study of T-cell reconstitution after alpha-beta-depleted transplantation in children. Researchers prepared the TCRbeta library using unique molecular identifiers, the study reports. TCRdb used MiXCR to reprocess the PCR reads, holding one entry per CDR3 protein. The table has roughly 500,000 distinct CDR3 sequences, approximately 29% seen once; the top ten hold less than 2.5%. The material was PBMCs from the stem cell graft donor, obtained from the stem cell graft. The receptors derive from a human donor who donated a stem cell graft to a child with aplastic anemia.

This chain connects TRBV29-1 to TRBJ1-2; a weak D match, TRBD1 (5 bases). Germline V lookup: CDR1 SQVTM, CDR2 ANQGSEA. The length of the CDR3 is 14 residues. Trimming took off 7 bases at V and 8 bases at J, with 23 bases between the two ends. CDR3 nucleotide sequence: TGCAGCGCCCAGGGAACGGGGACGGGATGGGGCTACACCTTC. Translating it yields CSAQGTGTGWGYTF.

The gene calls are TRBV15 and TRBJ1-1; D not certain. The CDR3 has 16 residues. Germline assignment: CDR1 LNHNV and CDR2 YYDKDF (reference sequence). Trimming removed 6 bases from V and 1 base from J, with 18 bases in between. DNA for the CDR3: TGTGCCACCAGATTAGACGTCCCAGTTTCGAACACTGAAGCTTTCTTT. It is translated as CATRLDVPVSNTEAFF.

The sample holds a few counts of this clonotype. The V and J genes are TRBV6-4 and TRBJ2-7; 10 positions agree with TRBD1. Trimming removed 6 bases from V and 4 bases from J; junction bases left unmatched: 21. The CDR3 is 19 residues long. The germline CDR1 and CDR2 sequences are MRHNA and SNTAGT. CDR3 nucleotides: TGTGCCAGCAGCCGATCCGCCGGGACAGGGGTCCCAAACCCTTACGAGCAGTACTTC. This sequence encodes CASSRSAGTGVPNPYEQYF.

There are a few counts of this clonotype. The chain has TRBV12-3 or TRBV12-4 and TRBJ1-2; weak D call: TRBD1 (6 bases). The V gene lost 4 bases and the J gene lost 6 bases, with 15 bases spanning the gap. This CDR3 contains 14 residues. CDR3 in amino acids: CASSYSGVFNGYTF. CDR3 DNA: TGTGCCAGCAGTTACTCAGGGGTTTTCAATGGCTACACCTTC.

V usage is TRBV12-3 or TRBV12-4 and J usage is TRBJ2-3; tentatively, D is TRBD2 (7 bases). The CDR3 spans 17 residues. Trimming removed 0 bases at V and 2 bases at J, with 15 bases between. The CDR3 loop is CASSLAPTGRVTDTQYF. Written as DNA, the CDR3 is TGTGCCAGCAGTTTAGCGCCTACAGGGAGGGTCACAGATACGCAGTATTTT.

The chain joins TRBV27 to TRBJ2-1; 11 positions agree with TRBD2. The CDR3 has 20 residues. Trimming at V came to 0 bases and at J to 9 bases, leaving 19 bases not matched to a gene. Germline V gene data show CDR1 as MNHEY and CDR2 as SMNVEV (reference sequence). Written as DNA, the CDR3 is TGTGCCAGCAGTTTATCGACGAATAGGCTAGCGGGAGGTAAGGCCGGTGAGCAGTTCTTC. Protein sequence: CASSLSTNRLAGGKAGEQFF.

V gene TRBV25-1 combines with J gene TRBJ2-1; a possible D gene is TRBD2 (5 bases). Germline CDR1 and CDR2: MGHDK and SYGVNS. The V gene lost 6 bases and the J gene lost 10 bases, with 10 bases spanning the gap. The CDR3 contains 11 residues. The CDR3 sequence: CASRRSGEQFF. As DNA, the CDR3 is TGTGCCAGCAGACGCTCGGGGGAGCAGTTCTTC.

The CDR3 DNA reads as TGTGCCAGCAGTTCCAGGGTGTGGAATTCACCCCTCCACTTT. It is translated as CASSSRVWNSPLHF. The genes are TRBV28 and TRBJ1-6, with D perhaps matching TRBD1 (5 bases). The CDR3 loop spans 14 amino acids. Germline V gene lookup returns CDR1 MDHEN and CDR2 SYDVKM. Trimming cost V 4 bases and J 7 bases, with 11 bases left between them.

This clonotype occurred a few times. The chain uses TRBV9 and TRBJ1-3; weak D call: TRBD1 (5 bases). Germline-derived CDR1 and CDR2 are SGDLS and YYNGEE. The V end was cut by 3 bases, the J end by 3 bases, with 16 bases between. CDR3 length: 16 residues. The CDR3 loop reads CASSAGTRTLGNTIYF. The CDR3 coding sequence is TGTGCCAGCAGCGCCGGGACCCGGACCCTTGGAAACACCATATATTTT. Full variable domain (rest looked up from reference TRBV9 and TRBJ1-3): DSGVTQTPKHLITATGQRVTLRCSPRSGDLSVYWYQQSLDQGLQFLIQYYNGEERAKGNILERFSAQQFPDLHSELNLSSLELGDSALYFCASSAGTRTLGNTIYFGEGSWLTVV.

This chain joins TRBV7-3 and TRBJ2-7; D is uncertain. V lost 0 bases to trimming and J lost 3 bases, with 6 bases between them. Germline assignment: CDR1 SGHTA and CDR2 FQGTGA. The CDR3 runs to 13 residues. The CDR3 loop reads CASSLTWGYEQYF. CDR3 DNA sequence: TGTGCCAGCAGCTTAACCTGGGGCTACGAGCAGTACTTC.

This clonotype has a single count. This rearrangement joins TRBV5-1 to TRBJ2-6; no clear D gene. Germline assignment: CDR1 SGHRS and CDR2 YFSETQ. The CDR3 is made up of 16 amino acids. V was pared by 3 bases and J by 0 bases, with 10 bases between. The CDR3 DNA follows: TGCGCCAGCAGCTCCTCTACCCTCTCTGGGGCCAACGTCCTGACTTTC. Its protein product is CASSSSTLSGANVLTF.

This clonotype was detected a few times. This sequence joins TRBV11-3 and TRBJ2-1; D gene ambiguous. The CDR3 has 12 residues. Between the trimmed V and J ends, which lost 5 bases and 15 bases, there was a span of 17 bases. CDR1 and CDR2 (germline): SGHNT, YENEEA. Here the CDR3 DNA reads TGTGCCAGCAGCCAGGCCGGTCCGTCGGTGTTCTTC. Its translation is CASSQAGPSVFF.

The chain links TRBV24-1 to TRBJ2-7, with a possible D match to TRBD1 (5 bases). V lost 4 bases to trimming and J lost 6 bases, with 9 bases between them. This CDR3 has 12 amino acids. From germline, CDR1 is KGHDR and CDR2 SFDVKD. This CDR3 is CATSDRESEQYV. CDR3 nucleotides: TGTGCCACCAGTGACAGGGAATCCGAGCAGTACGTC.

The CDR3 reads CASSPWTGGASAPVSGANVLTF. The CDR3 bases are TGTGCCAGCAGCCCATGGACAGGGGGCGCCTCCGCCCCCGTCTCTGGGGCCAACGTCCTGACTTTC. The chain has TRBV4-2 and TRBJ2-6, with 11 bases matching TRBD1. This CDR3 has 22 residues. Losses at the gene ends were 4 bases for V and 0 bases for J; bases not matched to a gene: 17. Germline values: CDR1 LGHNA, CDR2 YNFKEQ.

The chain joins TRBV11-2 to TRBJ2-1, with a tentative D call TRBD2 (6 bases). This CDR3 comprises 13 residues. V lost 5 bases, J lost 10 bases, and 15 bases lay in between. Per the germline V gene, CDR1 is SGHAT and CDR2 is FQNNGV. CDR3 amino acids: CASSQKPGEEQFF. The CDR3 DNA follows: TGTGCCAGCAGCCAGAAGCCGGGGGAGGAGCAGTTCTTC.

The chain joins TRBV11-2 to TRBJ2-2; TRBD2 matches at 12 bases. V trimming: 2 bases; J trimming: 7 bases; junction bases outside the gene matches: 5. Germline CDR1 SGHAT, CDR2 FQNNGV. The CDR3 sequence is 16 residues long. The CDR3, as DNA: TGTGCCAGCAGCTTACTAGCGGGAGGGCCCATCGGGGAGCTGTTTTTT. Translation gives CASSLLAGGPIGELFF.

This chain connects TRBV18 to TRBJ1-1, with 9 bases lining up with TRBD1. The CDR3 consists of 14 residues. V trimming: 3 bases; J trimming: 6 bases; junction bases outside the gene matches: 5. Germline V lookup: CDR1 KGHSH, CDR2 LQKENI. The CDR3 sequence: CASSPLQGAAEAFF. For the CDR3, the DNA is TGTGCCAGCTCACCGCTACAGGGGGCGGCTGAAGCTTTCTTT. Filled out from reference TRBV18 and TRBJ1-1, the complete variable domain reads NAGVMQNPRHLVRRRGQEARLRCSPMKGHSHVYWYRQLPEEGLKFMVYLQKENIIDESGMPKERFSAEFPKEGPSILRIQQVVRGDSAAYFCASSPLQGAAEAFFGQGTRLTVV.

The chain joins TRBV24-1 to TRBJ2-7; D gene ambiguous. Trimming took off 4 bases at V and 4 bases at J, with 13 bases between the two ends. Per the germline V gene, CDR1 is KGHDR and CDR2 is SFDVKD. The CDR3 covers 14 residues. As DNA, the CDR3 is TGTGCCACCAGTGACCCTCGGAAACCGTACGAGCAGTACGTC. Translated: CATSDPRKPYEQYV.

The chain couples TRBV20-1 to TRBJ2-3; 7 positions agree with TRBD2. The V and J ends lost 0 bases and 4 bases, in that order; junction bases with no gene match: 13. CDR3 length: 17 residues. CDR1 and CDR2 (germline): DFQATT, SNEGSKA (reference sequence). CDR3 region: CSARDVMWGRVADTQYF. The CDR3 DNA sequence: TGCAGTGCTAGAGATGTTATGTGGGGGAGGGTCGCAGATACGCAGTATTTT.

The chain carries TRBV20-1 and TRBJ2-3; 14 bases agree with TRBD2. This CDR3 spans 16 amino acids. Germline values: CDR1 DFQATT, CDR2 SNEGSKA (reference sequence). J lost 0 bases, V lost 5 bases, and 4 bases had no gene match. As DNA, the CDR3 is TGCAGTGCTCACGGGACTAGCGGGAGAAGCACAGATACGCAGTATTTT. It translates to CSAHGTSGRSTDTQYF.

This clonotype was detected only a few times. The CDR3 bases are TGTGCCAGCAGTCCCTTAGGGCGGGAAGAAAACGAGCAGTACTTC. Its translation is CASSPLGREENEQYF. This chain uses TRBV27 with TRBJ2-7; possible D gene TRBD2, 6 bases. V was cut by 5 bases and J by 5 bases, with 19 bases left in between. Germline CDR1 reads MNHEY; CDR2 reads SMNVEV (reference sequence). The CDR3 is made up of 15 amino acids.

This clonotype was detected a few times. V is TRBV11-2 and J is TRBJ2-1; no clear D gene. Deletions cut 7 bases from V and 4 bases from J, with 11 bases between. The CDR3 has 13 amino acids. Germline loops: CDR1 SGHAT, CDR2 FQNNGV. This chain's CDR3 is CASTRTAYNEQFF. CDR3 sequence (DNA): TGTGCCAGCACCAGGACGGCGTACAATGAGCAGTTCTTC.

The V gene is TRBV12-5, the J gene TRBJ1-1; D is possibly TRBD1 (6 bases). The ends were cut back, 6 bases at V and 0 bases at J, with 14 bases in the middle. This CDR3 is built from 15 residues. The germline V gene has CDR1 LGHNT and CDR2 FRNRAP. The CDR3 nucleotides read TGTGCTAGTGGCCCCGGGGGGGGCATGAACACTGAAGCTTTCTTT. Protein product: CASGPGGGMNTEAFF.

The V call is TRBV4-1, the J call TRBJ2-1; no clear D gene. Per germline, CDR1 MGHRA and CDR2 YSYEKL. The CDR3 is 14 residues long. Trimming pared 0 bases from V and 9 bases from J, leaving 12 bases between. The CDR3, as DNA: TGCGCCAGCAGCCAAGAACCCTCCACCGGTGAGCAGTTCTTC. Translating gives CASSQEPSTGEQFF.

This clonotype was counted a few times. The rearrangement links TRBV7-7 to TRBJ2-3; perhaps D is TRBD1 or TRBD2 (5 bases each). Germline V CDR1 and CDR2: SSHAT, FNYEAQ (reference sequence). This CDR3 contains 14 residues. V was cut by 3 bases and J by 3 bases, with 10 bases left in between. The CDR3 region is CASSFLGETDTQYF. The CDR3 DNA reads as TGTGCCAGCAGCTTCCTGGGGGAGACAGATACGCAGTATTTT.

CDR3 sequence reads: CATSRDPGGYSNQPQHF. The CDR3 nucleotides are TGTGCCACCAGCAGAGATCCTGGGGGTTATAGCAATCAGCCCCAGCATTTT. This chain uses TRBV15 with TRBJ1-5; possibly TRBD1 for D (5 bases). Per germline, CDR1 LNHNV and CDR2 YYDKDF (reference sequence). This CDR3 is built from 17 residues. V lost 0 bases to trimming and J lost 0 bases, with 12 bases between them. Based on the CDR3 plus reference TRBV15 and TRBJ1-5, the full variable domain is DAMVIQNPRYQVTQFGKPVTLSCSQTLNHNVMYWYQQKSSQAPKLLFHYYDKDFNNEADTPDNFQSRRPNTSFCFLDIRSPGLGDTAMYLCATSRDPGGYSNQPQHFGDGTRLSIL.